Below, 15 T cell receptor beta chains from the same sample are listed, as sequenced in a study of cytomegalovirus exposure and HLA in healthy donors (TCRdb year 2017). Receptors were amplified or captured by the immunoSEQ multiplex PCR assay. For the multiplex PCR, a mixture combining 60 forward primers for TCR Vbeta segments and 13 reverse primers for TCR Jbeta segments was used. TCRdb's version of the immuneACCESS table is confined to in-frame rearrangements and falls short of the full clone set. An unresolved V gene accounts for under half of the shortfall where checked; the remainder is of unknown origin. This sample's clone table shows 90,000 to 130,000 clones. The top ten constitute 6.8% of the sample. What was sequenced was PBMCs. These receptor sequences come from a man between 40 and 49 years old in good health and CMV-seropositive.

V usage is TRBV28 and J usage is TRBJ2-3; TRBD2 matches at 10 bases. The CDR3 totals 13 residues. In germline, CDR1 is MDHEN, CDR2 SYDVKM. The ends lost 7 bases at V and 4 bases at J; junction bases unmatched: 2. The CDR3 protein is CASTGLAADTQYF. The CDR3 region has the DNA TGTGCCAGCACCGGACTAGCGGCAGATACGCAGTATTTT.

The genes are TRBV28 and TRBJ2-5, with D maybe TRBD1 (7 bases). The V and J ends lost 3 bases and 3 bases respectively, with 14 bases between them. Germline V CDR1 and CDR2: MDHEN, SYDVKM. This CDR3 has 15 residues. The CDR3 sequence is CASSLSRGTEETQYF. The CDR3 nucleotides read TGTGCCAGCAGTTTGTCCCGCGGGACAGAAGAGACCCAGTACTTC.

The V and J genes are TRBV11-3 and TRBJ1-5, with 12 nucleotides matching TRBD1. V lost 5 bases, J lost 2 bases, and 13 bases stayed unmatched. CDR1 is SGHNT and CDR2 is YENEEA in the germline V gene. The CDR3 consists of 19 residues. This CDR3 is CASSARDRGRLGGNQPQHF. CDR3 bases: TGTGCCAGCAGCGCGCGGGACAGGGGGCGCTTGGGGGGCAATCAGCCCCAGCATTTT.

CDR3 region: CASRSRASNQPQHF. The CDR3 DNA sequence: TGTGCCAGCAGATCCAGGGCGAGCAATCAGCCCCAGCATTTT. The chain recombines TRBV2 with TRBJ1-5; D possibly corresponds to TRBD1 (5 bases). Germline-derived CDR1 and CDR2 are SNHLY and FYNNEI. Trimming took 6 bases from V and 1 from J, leaving 10 bases between them. This CDR3 is 14 amino acids long.

The rearrangement uses TRBV19 and TRBJ2-3, with D tentatively TRBD2 (5 bases). Germline V gene data show CDR1 as LNHDA and CDR2 as SQIVND (reference sequence). This CDR3 comprises 15 residues. Between the trimmed V and J ends, which lost 5 bases and 0 bases, there was a span of 12 bases. CDR3 bases: TGTGCCAGTAGTTTTTCTAGCAGCAGCACAGATACGCAGTATTTT. Its protein product is CASSFSSSSTDTQYF.

The rearrangement joins TRBV6-6 to TRBJ1-2; D not certain. The CDR3 contains 13 residues. The germline V and J ends were trimmed by 6 bases and 4 bases, with 12 bases remaining between them. Germline CDR1 is MNHNY and CDR2 is SVGAGI (reference sequence). The chain's CDR3 is CASSSARGYGYTF. DNA for the CDR3: TGTGCCAGCAGCTCCGCACGGGGCTATGGCTACACCTTC.

The V call is TRBV11-1, the J call TRBJ2-2; tentative D call: TRBD2 (5 bases). Trimming removed 1 base from V and 6 bases from J, with 9 bases in between. The CDR3 contains 14 residues. Germline V gene data show CDR1 as SGHAT and CDR2 as FQDESV (reference sequence). CDR3 protein: CASSLVEGAGELFF. Here the CDR3 DNA reads TGTGCCAGCAGCTTAGTCGAGGGAGCCGGGGAGCTGTTTTTT.

The chain recombines TRBV15 with TRBJ2-1; no definite D call. Germline-derived CDR1 and CDR2 are LNHNV and YYDKDF (reference sequence). The length of the CDR3 is 17 residues. V was cut by 1 base and J by 1 base, with 14 bases left in between. The CDR3: CATSRVGRGTSYNEQFF. CDR3 nucleotide sequence: TGTGCCACCAGCAGAGTCGGTAGAGGAACATCCTACAATGAGCAGTTCTTC.

The V call is TRBV5-1, the J call TRBJ1-1, with 8 bases aligning to TRBD1. The CDR3 consists of 15 residues. The germline CDR1 and CDR2 sequences are SGHRS and YFSETQ. V lost 6 bases and J lost 1; bases outside the gene matches: 8. The CDR3 spells CASTYLTGGNTEAFF. CDR3 nucleotide sequence: TGCGCCAGCACCTATTTAACAGGGGGGAACACTGAAGCTTTCTTT.

The chain links TRBV5-1 to TRBJ1-1; D is ambiguous. Germline V CDR1 and CDR2: SGHRS, YFSETQ. The CDR3 covers 13 residues. Trimming removed 3 bases from V and 1 base from J, with 7 bases in between. CDR3 sequence reads: CASSWEENTEAFF. The CDR3 DNA reads as TGCGCCAGCAGCTGGGAGGAGAACACTGAAGCTTTCTTT.

This rearrangement joins TRBV28 to TRBJ1-2; D gene ambiguous. V gave up 4 bases and J gave up 7 bases, with 7 bases separating them. The CDR3 runs 11 residues. CDR1 and CDR2 from the germline V gene are MDHEN and SYDVKM. In DNA form, the CDR3 reads TGTGCCAGCAGTTCGGGTCGTGGCTACACCTTC. Translating it yields CASSSGRGYTF.

The chain carries TRBV5-1 and TRBJ2-1; 10 nucleotides match TRBD1. The CDR3 is made up of 16 amino acids. Trimming at V came to 4 bases and at J to 7 bases, leaving 11 bases not matched to a gene. The germline V gene encodes CDR1 SGHRS and CDR2 YFSETQ. The CDR3 reads CASSLKSGTGANEQFF. DNA for the CDR3: TGCGCCAGCAGCCTTAAATCCGGGACAGGGGCGAATGAGCAGTTCTTC. The complete variable domain, with remaining parts taken from reference TRBV5-1 and TRBJ2-1, reads KAGVTQTPRYLIKTRGQQVTLSCSPISGHRSVSWYQQTPGQGLQFLFEYFSETQRNKGNFPGRFSGRQFSNSRSEMNVSTLELGDSALYLCASSLKSGTGANEQFFGPGTRLTVL.

This rearrangement joins TRBV18 to TRBJ2-7, with D tentatively TRBD1 (6 bases). The CDR3 runs 15 residues. Germline V gives CDR1 KGHSH, CDR2 LQKENI. Trimming left V 6 bases short and J 0 bases short, with 15 bases between. The CDR3 nucleotides read TGTGCCAGCTCGCCCTTGGGGGCAAGCTCCTACGAGCAGTACTTC. It encodes CASSPLGASSYEQYF.

The CDR3 here is CASSPNNYGYTF. The CDR3 DNA follows: TGTGCCAGCAGTCCTAATAACTATGGCTACACCTTC. The genes are TRBV28 and TRBJ1-2; D remains ambiguous. CDR3 size: 12 residues. Looked up from germline, CDR1 is MDHEN and CDR2 is SYDVKM. The V end was cut by 5 bases, the J end by 1 base, with 5 bases between.

This rearrangement joins TRBV7-9 to TRBJ2-1, with D maybe TRBD1 (6 bases). V gave up 5 bases and J gave up 8 bases, with 19 bases separating them. Germline CDR1 and CDR2: SEHNR and FQNEAQ (reference sequence). CDR3 length: 15 amino acids. The CDR3 here is CASSNIWGRVDEQFF. In DNA form, the CDR3 reads TGTGCCAGCAGCAACATTTGGGGGCGCGTCGATGAGCAGTTCTTC.